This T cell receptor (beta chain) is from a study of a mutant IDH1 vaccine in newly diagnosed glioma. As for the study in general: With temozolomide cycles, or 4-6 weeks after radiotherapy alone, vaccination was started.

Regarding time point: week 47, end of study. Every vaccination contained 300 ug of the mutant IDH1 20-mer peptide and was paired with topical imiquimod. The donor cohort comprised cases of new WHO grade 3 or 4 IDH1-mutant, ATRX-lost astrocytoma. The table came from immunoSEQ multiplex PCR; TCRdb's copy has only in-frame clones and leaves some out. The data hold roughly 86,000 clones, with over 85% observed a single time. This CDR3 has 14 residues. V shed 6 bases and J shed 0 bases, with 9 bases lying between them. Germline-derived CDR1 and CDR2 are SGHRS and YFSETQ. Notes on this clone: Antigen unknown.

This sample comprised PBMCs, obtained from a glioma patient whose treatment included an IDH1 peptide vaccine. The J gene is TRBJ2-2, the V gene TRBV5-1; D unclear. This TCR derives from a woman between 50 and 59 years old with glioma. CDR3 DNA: TGCGCCAGCAAGGGTTCTGCGAACACCGGGGAGCTGTTTTTT. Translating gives CASKGSANTGELFF.